A single sample is the source of the 9 T cell receptor beta chains below, sequenced in a study of shared clonotypes between healthy human individuals. Generated by immunoSEQ multiplex PCR, the TCRdb table keeps only in-frame clones and is missing some. The sample holds 450,000 to 500,000 clones, around 80% seen once. The sequencing sample was made of PBMCs. The receptors derive from a woman aged 40 to 50 in good health. Some clones in this sample may be carry-over from other donors' samples.

The J gene is TRBJ2-7, the V gene TRBV7-9; D gene unclear. The CDR3 runs 13 residues. With 1 base removed from V and 5 bases from J, the gap between germline ends came to 9 bases. The germline V gene encodes CDR1 SEHNR and CDR2 FQNEAQ (reference sequence). The CDR3 loop is CASSLGGSHEQYF. Here the CDR3 DNA reads TGTGCCAGCAGCTTAGGGGGTTCCCACGAGCAGTACTTC. The variable domain in full, completed from reference TRBV7-9 and TRBJ2-7, reads DTGVSQNPRHKITKRGQNVTFRCDPISEHNRLYWYRQTLGQGPEFLTYFQNEAQLEKSRLLSDRFSAERPKGSFSTLEIQRTEQGDSAMYLCASSLGGSHEQYFGPGTRLTVT.

The rearrangement joins TRBV7-8 to TRBJ1-6; the D is unclear. Per the germline V gene, CDR1 is SGHVS and CDR2 is FQNEAQ. V dropped 0 bases and J dropped 9 bases, with 6 bases sitting between them. The CDR3 totals 13 residues. CDR3 sequence: CASSLAWRSPLHF. CDR3 DNA sequence: TGTGCCAGCAGCTTAGCGTGGCGTTCACCCCTCCACTTT. The whole variable domain, filled in from reference TRBV7-8 and TRBJ1-6, reads GAGVSQSPRYKVAKRGQDVALRCDPISGHVSLFWYQQALGQGPEFLTYFQNEAQLDKSGLPSDRFFAERPEGSVSTLKIQRTQQEDSAVYLCASSLAWRSPLHFGNGTRLTVT.

With regard to this clone: At one end the junction does not follow the germline gene, possibly because of a read error. V is TRBV7-7 and J is TRBJ1-1; D remains unclear. Germline values: CDR1 SSHAT, CDR2 FNYEAQ (reference sequence). CDR3 length: 13 residues. The CDR3 spells CASKPLRHTEAFF. The CDR3 nucleotides read TGTGCTAGCAAGCCTTTGAGACACACTGAAGCTTTCTTT. The whole variable domain, remainder taken from reference TRBV7-7 and TRBJ1-1, is GAGVSQSPRYKVTKRGQDVTLRCDPISSHATLYWYQQALGQGPEFLTYFNYEAQPDKSGLPSDRFSAERPEGSISTLTIQRTEQRDSAMYRCASKPLRHTEAFFGQGTRLTVV.

The V call is TRBV18, the J call TRBJ2-5; 7 bases fit TRBD2. Trimming removed 2 bases from V and 5 bases from J; junction bases left unmatched: 8. CDR3 length equals 15 residues. Germline V gene data show CDR1 as KGHSH and CDR2 as LQKENI. The CDR3 is CASSPEAGVAETQYF. CDR3 bases: TGTGCCAGCTCACCAGAGGCGGGAGTGGCTGAGACCCAGTACTTC.

The J gene is TRBJ2-5, the V gene TRBV5-8; 9 bases are a match to TRBD2. This CDR3 has 17 amino acids. The junction had 14 bases not matched to a gene; V was cut back by 4 bases and J by 4 bases. Germline CDR1 and CDR2: SGHTS and YDEGEE. As DNA, the CDR3 is TGTGCCAGCAGCCCCTTCGGAGAAGCGGGAGGCGGAGAGACCCAGTACTTC. Its protein product is CASSPFGEAGGGETQYF.

The chain uses TRBV9 and TRBJ2-1, with D tentatively TRBD1 (5 bases). In germline, CDR1 is SGDLS, CDR2 YYNGEE. V gave up 7 bases and J gave up 1 base, with 6 bases separating them. The CDR3 length is 12 residues. The CDR3 DNA sequence: TGTGCCAGCGGGGCTTCCTACAATGAGCAGTTCTTC. It codes for CASGASYNEQFF.

The chain employs TRBV7-2 and TRBJ2-7, with unresolved D. The CDR3 contains 14 residues. Trimming left V 4 bases short and J 5 bases short, with 15 bases between. Per the germline V gene, CDR1 is SGHTA and CDR2 is FQGNSA. The CDR3 DNA is TGTGCCAGCAGCTCCCTCACCTGGTCGGACGAGCAGTACTTC. Translating it yields CASSSLTWSDEQYF.

A remark on this clone: Additional DNA sequences in this sample encode the identical CDR3. The rearrangement links TRBV6-6 to TRBJ1-3; D is undetermined. V was clipped by 6 bases and J by 0 bases, with 6 bases between them. Germline CDR1 reads MNHNY; CDR2 reads SVGAGI (reference sequence). The CDR3 length is 13 residues. The CDR3 DNA is TGTGCCAGCAGGGGCAGCTCTGGAAACACCATATATTTT. It yields the protein CASRGSSGNTIYF.

The rearrangement joins TRBV13 to TRBJ2-7; the match to TRBD1 covers 10 bases. CDR3 size: 19 residues. With 0 bases clipped from V and 2 bases from J, the junction kept 13 bases outside the gene matches. Looked up from germline, CDR1 is PRHDT and CDR2 is FYEKMQ (reference sequence). CDR3 DNA: TGTGCCAGCAGCTTAGGCCTAATCGCAAGACAGGGGGCCACCTACGAGCAGTACTTC. Translation: CASSLGLIARQGATYEQYF.